This TCR beta chain was sequenced in a study of blood T cells in healthy people across ages. This clonotype was seen repeatedly, ten times or more. A sample-barcoded 5' primer and a J-beta primer mix were used in a second PCR of roughly 7 to 12 cycles. TCRdb ran MiXCR on the 5' RACE reads and lists one entry per CDR3 protein. In the table there are hundreds of thousands of distinct CDR3 sequences, approximately 60% of which are singletons. Sequences were obtained from blood. The receptor was isolated from a man aged 40-55 years in good health.

In nucleotides, the CDR3 is TGTGCCAGCAGCACACAGGATAGCAATCAGCCCCAGCATTTT. It translates to CASSTQDSNQPQHF. This chain uses TRBV9 with TRBJ1-5, with D possibly TRBD1 on 5 matching bases. CDR3 size: 14 residues. CDR1 is SGDLS, CDR2 YYNGEE, per germline. V was clipped by 4 bases and J by 0 bases, with 8 bases between them.